This entry lists 17 T cell receptor beta chains sequenced from one sample in a study of blood T cells in healthy people across ages. A sample-barcoded 5' primer and a J-beta primer mix were used in a second PCR of roughly 7 to 12 cycles. MiXCR was run by TCRdb on the 5' RACE reads, yielding one entry per CDR3 protein. Among roughly 1,000,000 distinct CDR3 sequences, under 30% were seen once, and the ten largest hold around 0.75%. The same sample was also used in a study of T cells of mothers and their children.

The sequenced sample was blood. These receptors were taken from a girl aged 2-10 years in good health.

The CDR3 DNA sequence: TGTGCCAGCTCACCCACAGGGGTCTGGGCTGAAGCTTTCTTT. Translated, it gives CASSPTGVWAEAFF. This chain connects TRBV18 to TRBJ1-1, with 7 bases identical to TRBD1. The CDR3 is made up of 14 amino acids. Trimming cost V 3 bases and J 6 bases; bases outside gene matches: 7. Germline V gene lookup returns CDR1 KGHSH and CDR2 LQKENI.

V usage is TRBV7-2 and J usage is TRBJ2-1; D possibly corresponds to TRBD2 (6 bases). The DNA end is a closer match to TRBJ2-5, so the J assignment may be wrong. In germline, CDR1 is SGHTA, CDR2 FQGNSA. The CDR3 runs 15 residues. The CDR3 nucleotides read TGTGCCAGCAGCCCGCGGGGAACAGGAGTCGAGACCCAGTACTTC. Translating it yields CASSPRGTGVETQYF.

The CDR3 loop is CASTSRERTFYGYTF. CDR3 DNA: TGTGCCAGCACCTCCAGAGAGCGGACATTCTATGGCTACACCTTC. The gene calls are TRBV5-4 and TRBJ1-2; D possibly corresponds to TRBD1 (5 bases). The V gene lost 6 bases and the J gene lost 4 bases, with 19 bases spanning the gap. CDR3 length: 15 amino acids. The germline gives CDR1 SGHNT, CDR2 YYREEE (reference sequence).

The chain employs TRBV3-1 and TRBJ1-1, with a possible D match to TRBD1 (5 bases). The CDR3 spans 16 residues. The V gene's germline CDR1 is LGHDT and CDR2 YNNKEL (reference sequence). The V and J ends lost 1 base and 1 base respectively, with 13 bases between them. The DNA for the CDR3 is TGTGCCAGCAGCCAAGCTTCGGGGGATCGGAACACTGAAGCTTTCTTT. Translation: CASSQASGDRNTEAFF.

This clonotype turned up a few times. The chain has TRBV29-1 and TRBJ2-5; D is undetermined. This CDR3 spans 15 amino acids. Germline V CDR1 and CDR2: SQVTM, ANQGSEA. V was trimmed by 3 bases and J by 5 bases, leaving 19 bases between them. CDR3 amino acids: CSVELLILAVETQYF. In DNA, the CDR3 is TGCAGCGTTGAGCTTTTAATTCTTGCGGTCGAGACCCAGTACTTC.

In this sample, this clonotype turned up many times. In DNA, the CDR3 is TGTGCCAGCAGTTTCCTAGCGGGGAACAATGAGCAGTTCTTC. This gives the protein CASSFLAGNNEQFF. The V and J genes are TRBV28 and TRBJ2-1, with 9 bases lining up with TRBD2. CDR3 size: 14 residues. After removal of 3 bases from V and 5 bases from J, the junction contained 2 bases not matched to a gene. Germline V gene data show CDR1 as MDHEN and CDR2 as SYDVKM. The full variable domain, in which reference TRBV28 and TRBJ2-1 provide the parts outside the CDR3, is DVKVTQSSRYLVKRTGEKVFLECVQDMDHENMFWYRQDPGLGLRLIYFSYDVKMKEKGDIPEGYSVSREKKERFSLILESASTNQTSMYLCASSFLAGNNEQFFGPGTRLTVL.

The chain combines TRBV5-1 with TRBJ1-4; D is possibly TRBD1 (6 bases). V was pared by 3 bases and J by 5 bases, with 17 bases between. CDR3 length equals 16 residues. Looked up from germline, CDR1 is SGHRS and CDR2 is YFSETQ. CDR3 DNA sequence: TGCGCCAGCAGCTACTCACCGACAGGAAGAAATGAAAAACTGTTTTTT. It encodes CASSYSPTGRNEKLFF.

Only a few counts were recorded for this clonotype. This chain connects TRBV6-5 to TRBJ2-5; D is perhaps TRBD2 (6 bases). Germline V CDR1 and CDR2: MNHEY, SVGAGI. Trimming took 5 bases from V and 5 from J, leaving 18 bases between them. There are 15 residues in the CDR3. For the CDR3, the DNA is TGTGCCAGCAGTCAGACCGGGACTCCGACGGAGACCCAGTACTTC. Amino acids: CASSQTGTPTETQYF.

This clonotype was seen a few times. The chain employs TRBV28 and TRBJ2-5; D is uncertain. Germline-derived CDR1 and CDR2 are MDHEN and SYDVKM. Trimming took 8 bases from V and 3 from J, leaving 16 bases between them. This CDR3 region has 14 residues. The CDR3 coding sequence is TGTGCCAGCCTCGGTGCGGCCGAAAAAGAGACCCAGTACTTC. Translation gives CASLGAAEKETQYF.

This clonotype was observed at least ten times. The chain couples TRBV7-2 to TRBJ2-7, with a weak D call TRBD2 (5 bases). Trimming pared 6 bases from V and 0 bases from J, leaving 9 bases between. This CDR3 comprises 13 residues. Germline V gene sequence: CDR1 SGHTA, CDR2 FQGNSA. The CDR3 DNA sequence: TGTGCCAGCAGTCTGGACTTCTCCTACGAGCAGTACTTC. Translating gives CASSLDFSYEQYF.

This clonotype was recorded a few times. The rearrangement joins TRBV29-1 to TRBJ1-2, with 7 bases identical to TRBD1. The CDR3 spans 11 residues. The V gene's germline CDR1 is SQVTM and CDR2 ANQGSEA. J lost 8 bases, V lost 4 bases, and 4 bases had no gene match. In DNA form, the CDR3 reads TGCAGCGTTGGACAGGGTGAGGGCTACACCTTC. Translating gives CSVGQGEGYTF.

The genes are TRBV7-6 and TRBJ2-7; possibly TRBD2 for D (6 bases). CDR1 and CDR2 from the germline V gene are SGHVS and FNYEAQ. Trimming cost V 4 bases and J 5 bases, with 18 bases left between them. The CDR3 covers 15 residues. The CDR3 nucleotides are TGTGCCAGCAGCTCTCGACTAGGCAGTACGGACGAGCAGTACTTC. The encoded protein is CASSSRLGSTDEQYF.

V gene TRBV28 combines with J gene TRBJ1-6, with D possibly matching TRBD1 (6 bases). The V end was cut by 5 bases, the J end by 8 bases, with 16 bases between. This CDR3 contains 15 residues. Germline lookup yields CDR1 MDHEN and CDR2 SYDVKM. This CDR3 is CASSPRQESDSPLHF. CDR3 nucleotides: TGTGCCAGCAGTCCCCGACAGGAGTCGGATTCACCCCTCCACTTT. The full variable domain, in which reference TRBV28 and TRBJ1-6 provide the parts outside the CDR3, is DVKVTQSSRYLVKRTGEKVFLECVQDMDHENMFWYRQDPGLGLRLIYFSYDVKMKEKGDIPEGYSVSREKKERFSLILESASTNQTSMYLCASSPRQESDSPLHFGNGTRLTVT.

This clonotype has ten or more counts. The CDR3 nucleotides read TGCGCCAGCAGCCAACGGGGGAACCAAGAGACCCAGTACTTC. Translated: CASSQRGNQETQYF. The gene calls are TRBV4-1 and TRBJ2-5; a possible D gene is TRBD2 (6 bases). This CDR3 has 14 amino acids. CDR1 and CDR2 from the germline V gene are MGHRA and YSYEKL. V gave up 2 bases and J gave up 0 bases, with 7 bases separating them.

In its sample, this clonotype was seen a few times. This rearrangement joins TRBV25-1 to TRBJ2-5, with TRBD1 matching over 9 bases. The length of the CDR3 is 15 residues. The V and J ends lost 3 bases and 5 bases, in that order; junction bases with no gene match: 7. Germline V gene lookup returns CDR1 MGHDK and CDR2 SYGVNS. CDR3 DNA: TGTGCCAGCAGTGAGCGGGACAGGGTACTCGAGACCCAGTACTTC. Amino acid sequence: CASSERDRVLETQYF.

This clonotype has only a few counts. This chain links TRBV20-1 with TRBJ2-4; perhaps TRBD2 as D (6 bases). The germline gives CDR1 DFQATT, CDR2 SNEGSKA (reference sequence). The CDR3 spans 20 residues. V was cut by 0 bases and J by 1 base, with 25 bases left in between. DNA for the CDR3: TGCAGTGCTAGAGATAGTCAAGGGGAGGACTATAAGGTTGCCAAAAACATTCAGTACTTC. This sequence encodes CSARDSQGEDYKVAKNIQYF.

This clonotype has more than one count but fewer than ten. The chain has TRBV6-6 and TRBJ1-2; 7 positions match TRBD1. The CDR3 is 14 residues long. Germline V CDR1 and CDR2: MNHNY, SVGAGI (reference sequence). Germline trimming cut 5 bases from V and 2 bases from J; bases unmatched to any gene: 5. CDR3 in amino acids: CASSTPTGNYGYTF. The CDR3 coding sequence is TGTGCCAGCAGTACCCCGACAGGGAACTATGGCTACACCTTC.